One sample yielded the 20 T cell receptor beta chains listed below, sequenced in a study of blood T cell repertoires in COVID-19. TCRdb keeps only in-frame clones here, not all; method: immunoSEQ multiplex PCR. Of around 30,000 clones in the sample, roughly 90% were seen once. Sequencing used peripheral blood. The receptor source for this set is a man aged 70-80 years with active or convalescent COVID-19.

The rearrangement uses TRBV7-9 and TRBJ1-1, with D maybe TRBD1 (6 bases). CDR1 and CDR2 (germline): SEHNR, FQNEAQ (reference sequence). V dropped 1 base and J dropped 2 bases, with 11 bases sitting between them. The CDR3 spans 15 residues. The chain's CDR3 is CASSLGLQGNTEAFF. CDR3 DNA: TGTGCCAGCAGCTTAGGGTTACAGGGAAACACTGAAGCTTTCTTT.

This chain links TRBV21-1 with TRBJ2-7; the table's D call of TRBD2 was not tested on the DNA. TRBV21-1 is noted as a pseudogene. This CDR3 contains 19 residues. The CDR3 here is CASSKGVCLYGRRPYEQYV. The CDR3 DNA reads as TGTGCCAGCAGCAAAGGGGTGTGTTTGTATGGGAGAAGGCCCTACGAGCAGTACGTC.

This sequence joins TRBV9 and TRBJ2-1; 10 bases are shared with TRBD2. Trimming took 0 bases from V and 6 from J; bases not matched to a gene: 3. Germline V gives CDR1 SGDLS, CDR2 YYNGEE. The CDR3 consists of 15 residues. The CDR3 here is CASSVEAGGRNEQFF. The CDR3 DNA sequence: TGTGCCAGCAGCGTAGAAGCGGGGGGGCGCAATGAGCAGTTCTTC.

The chain carries TRBV3-1 (or the pseudogene TRBV3-2) and TRBJ2-3, with 7 positions matching TRBD2. Losses at the gene ends were 1 base for V and 1 base for J; bases not matched to a gene: 2. The CDR3 runs to 15 residues. Germline V gene lookup returns CDR1 LGHDT and CDR2 YNNKEL (reference sequence). The CDR3: CASSQATSGTDTQYF. Written as DNA, the CDR3 is TGTGCCAGCAGCCAAGCCACTAGCGGCACAGATACGCAGTATTTT.

Details on this clone: Additional DNA sequences in this sample encode the identical CDR3. V usage is TRBV3-1 (or the pseudogene TRBV3-2) and J usage is TRBJ1-3, with D unclear. Germline lookup yields CDR1 LGHDT and CDR2 YNNKEL (reference sequence). Trimming stripped 0 bases from V and 2 bases from J, with 8 bases between. This CDR3 has 15 amino acids. CDR3 sequence: CASSQDPGAGNTIYF. The CDR3 coding sequence is TGTGCCAGCAGCCAAGACCCAGGTGCTGGAAACACCATATATTTT.

This sequence joins TRBV5-4 and TRBJ1-1; D is possibly TRBD1 (5 bases). The germline gives CDR1 SGHNT, CDR2 YYREEE (reference sequence). Trimming left V 4 bases short and J 0 bases short, with 13 bases between. The CDR3 spans 15 residues. CDR3 nucleotides: TGTGCCAGCAGCAGCGGGGCGGCGGTGAACACTGAAGCTTTCTTT. This codes for CASSSGAAVNTEAFF. Full variable domain (outside the CDR3, taken from reference TRBV5-4 and TRBJ1-1): ETGVTQSPTHLIKTRGQQVTLRCSSQSGHNTVSWYQQALGQGPQFIFQYYREEENGRGNFPPRFSGLQFPNYSSELNVNALELDDSALYLCASSSGAAVNTEAFFGQGTRLTVV.

The chain carries TRBV27 and TRBJ2-1; 7 bases fit TRBD2. The junction had 11 bases not matched to a gene; V was cut back by 8 bases and J by 7 bases. This CDR3 comprises 14 residues. CDR1 is MNHEY, CDR2 SMNVEV, per germline (reference sequence). The CDR3 region is CASSMAGRGNEQFF. The CDR3 nucleotides are TGTGCCAGCTCCATGGCGGGGAGGGGTAATGAGCAGTTCTTC.

This clone was counted a single time. The chain joins TRBV18 to TRBJ2-7; D unclear. Germline CDR1 reads KGHSH; CDR2 reads LQKENI. The CDR3 runs 12 residues. V lost 3 bases and J 2 bases, leaving 5 bases between the germline ends. CDR3 in DNA: TGTGCCAGCTCACCCTCTGCCTACGAGCAGTACGTC. Protein: CASSPSAYEQYV.

The chain uses TRBV2 and TRBJ2-1; 9 bases map to TRBD2. CDR1 is SNHLY, CDR2 FYNNEI, per germline. V lost 6 bases and J lost 4; bases outside the gene matches: 7. CDR3 length equals 15 residues. The CDR3 spells CASRAGGTLYNEQFF. CDR3 bases: TGTGCCAGCAGGGCGGGGGGGACATTATACAATGAGCAGTTCTTC.

This clone was picked up one time. CDR3 DNA sequence: TGTGCCAGCAGCGAACCCCTAGCGTACACAGATACGCAGTATTTT. Its translation: CASSEPLAYTDTQYF. The V gene is TRBV6-1, the J gene TRBJ2-3; tentatively, D is TRBD2 (6 bases). Germline V gene data show CDR1 as MNHNS and CDR2 as SASEGT. Deletions cut 6 bases from V and 2 bases from J, with 15 bases between. The length of the CDR3 is 15 residues.

This clone was seen once. The V and J genes are TRBV7-9 and TRBJ2-3, with 9 bases fitting TRBD1. CDR3 size: 15 residues. V lost 8 bases to trimming and J lost 6 bases; unmatched junction nucleotides: 12. Germline CDR1 is SEHNR and CDR2 is FQNEAQ (reference sequence). The CDR3 nucleotides read TGTGCCAGCCAAGGACAGGGGCAATCGGCGGATACGCAGTATTTT. Translation gives CASQGQGQSADTQYF.

The CDR3 bases are TGTGCCAGCACCATGGACAGTTCGGATGAAGCTTTCTTT. This sequence encodes CASTMDSSDEAFF. This chain joins TRBV28 and TRBJ1-1, with D possibly TRBD1 on 6 matching bases. V was pared by 7 bases and J by 7 bases, with 16 bases between. Germline CDR1 is MDHEN and CDR2 is SYDVKM. The CDR3 covers 13 residues.

This sequence joins TRBV25-1 and TRBJ1-2; 7 bases map to TRBD1. After removal of 4 bases from V and 2 bases from J, the junction contained 13 bases not matched to a gene. CDR3 length: 17 residues. Germline V CDR1 and CDR2: MGHDK, SYGVNS. The CDR3 nucleotides read TGTGCCAGCAGTGGAGCTGGGACAGACCATCGAAACTATGGCTACACCTTC. Residues: CASSGAGTDHRNYGYTF.

The J gene is TRBJ1-2, the V gene TRBV6-5; perhaps TRBD1 as D (6 bases). Trimming cost V 2 bases and J 7 bases, with 17 bases left between them. The CDR3 loop spans 15 amino acids. Per the germline V gene, CDR1 is MNHEY and CDR2 is SVGAGI. The CDR3 DNA follows: TGTGCCAGCAGTTACGCAGGGGTCCCCGTTCCTGGCTACACCTTC. It encodes CASSYAGVPVPGYTF.

The V call is TRBV30, the J call TRBJ1-4; D unresolved. Germline V CDR1 and CDR2: GTSNPN, SVGIG (reference sequence). V lost 0 bases and J 4 bases, leaving 6 bases between the germline ends. CDR3 length equals 13 residues. The CDR3 DNA is TGTGCCTGGAGTGTACGGGTTAATGAAAAACTGTTTTTT. Encoded protein: CAWSVRVNEKLFF.

The chain uses TRBV6-5 and TRBJ1-3, with no clear D. The V end lost 2 bases, the J end lost 0 bases, and 8 bases lay between the germline ends. This CDR3 is 15 amino acids long. CDR1 is MNHEY and CDR2 is SVGAGI in the germline V gene. CDR3 bases: TGTGCCAGCAGTTACGGCATCCTCTCTGGAAACACCATATATTTT. Amino acids: CASSYGILSGNTIYF.

The J gene is TRBJ1-3, the V gene TRBV6-5, with 9 positions matching TRBD1. The junction had 7 bases not matched to a gene; V was cut back by 11 bases and J by 2 bases. This CDR3 is built from 14 residues. CDR1 MNHEY and CDR2 SVGAGI come from the germline V gene. DNA for the CDR3: TGTGCCTGCGGACAGGGGAATCCTGGAAACACCATATATTTT. This sequence encodes CACGQGNPGNTIYF.

This chain uses TRBV5-6 with TRBJ2-3, with 9 bases lining up with TRBD1. This CDR3 comprises 16 residues. CDR1 and CDR2 from the germline V gene are SGHDT and YYEEEE. V was clipped by 4 bases and J by 4 bases; unmatched bases: 10. Here the CDR3 DNA reads TGTGCCAGCAGCGCTCGGGGACAGGGTGTCTCAGATACGCAGTATTTT. Encoded protein: CASSARGQGVSDTQYF.

V usage is TRBV18 and J usage is TRBJ1-5; a weak D match, TRBD1 (5 bases). The CDR3 covers 14 residues. V lost 2 bases and J 3 bases, leaving 8 bases between the germline ends. Germline loops: CDR1 KGHSH, CDR2 LQKENI. CDR3: CASSPTGNNQPQHF. The CDR3 DNA sequence: TGTGCCAGCTCACCAACAGGAAACAATCAGCCCCAGCATTTT.

This clone has only one observation. The V and J genes are TRBV10-3 and TRBJ1-1; a possible D gene is TRBD1 (5 bases). Germline loops: CDR1 ENHRY, CDR2 SYGVKD. V lost 3 bases, J lost 1 base, and 9 bases lay in between. The CDR3 has 14 residues. The CDR3 protein is CAISDLQANTEAFF. The CDR3 nucleotides are TGTGCCATCAGTGATTTACAGGCGAACACTGAAGCTTTCTTT.